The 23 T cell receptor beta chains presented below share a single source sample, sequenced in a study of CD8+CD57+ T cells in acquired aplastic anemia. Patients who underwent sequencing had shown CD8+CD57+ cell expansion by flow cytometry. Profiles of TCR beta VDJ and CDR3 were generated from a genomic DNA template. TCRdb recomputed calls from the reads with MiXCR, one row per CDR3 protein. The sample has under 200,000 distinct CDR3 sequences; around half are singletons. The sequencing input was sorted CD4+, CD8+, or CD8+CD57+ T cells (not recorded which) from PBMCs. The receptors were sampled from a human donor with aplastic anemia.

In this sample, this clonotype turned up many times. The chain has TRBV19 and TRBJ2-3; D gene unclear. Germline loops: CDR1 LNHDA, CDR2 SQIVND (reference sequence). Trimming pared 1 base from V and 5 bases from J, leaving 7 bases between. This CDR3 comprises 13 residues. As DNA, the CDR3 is TGTGCCAGTAGTATAGGGGCCCGAGATACGCAGTATTTT. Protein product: CASSIGARDTQYF.

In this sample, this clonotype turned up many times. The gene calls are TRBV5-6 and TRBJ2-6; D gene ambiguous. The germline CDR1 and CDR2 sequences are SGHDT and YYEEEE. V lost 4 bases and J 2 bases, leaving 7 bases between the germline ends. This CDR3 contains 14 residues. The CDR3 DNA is TGTGCCAGCAGCCCGGCGACTGGGGCCAACGTCCTGACTTTC. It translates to CASSPATGANVLTF.

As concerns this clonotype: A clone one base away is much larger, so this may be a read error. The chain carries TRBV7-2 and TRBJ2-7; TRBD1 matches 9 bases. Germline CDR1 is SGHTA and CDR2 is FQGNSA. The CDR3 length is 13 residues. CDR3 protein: CANSQQGAREQYF. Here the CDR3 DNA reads TGTGCCAACAGCCAACAGGGGGCGAGGGAGCAGTACTTC. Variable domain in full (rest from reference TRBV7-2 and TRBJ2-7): GAGVSQSPSNKVTEKGKDVELRCDPISGHTALYWYRQSLGQGLEFLIYFQGNSAPDKSGLPSDRFSAERTGGSVSTLTIQRTQQEDSAVYLCANSQQGAREQYFGPGTRLTVT.

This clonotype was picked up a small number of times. CDR3 residues: CATRDRADYGYTF. CDR3 in DNA: TGTGCCACCCGGGACAGGGCGGACTATGGCTACACCTTC. The chain has TRBV2 and TRBJ1-2; 9 bases align to TRBD1. CDR1 SNHLY and CDR2 FYNNEI come from the germline V gene. The V gene end was trimmed by 10 bases and the J gene end by 3 bases; junction bases not matched to a gene: 6. The CDR3 contains 13 residues.

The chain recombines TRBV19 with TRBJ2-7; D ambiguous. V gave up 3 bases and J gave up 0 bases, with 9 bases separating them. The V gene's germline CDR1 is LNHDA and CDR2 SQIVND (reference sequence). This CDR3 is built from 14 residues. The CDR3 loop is CASSITEYSYEQYF. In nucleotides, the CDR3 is TGTGCCAGTAGTATTACGGAATACTCCTACGAGCAGTACTTC.

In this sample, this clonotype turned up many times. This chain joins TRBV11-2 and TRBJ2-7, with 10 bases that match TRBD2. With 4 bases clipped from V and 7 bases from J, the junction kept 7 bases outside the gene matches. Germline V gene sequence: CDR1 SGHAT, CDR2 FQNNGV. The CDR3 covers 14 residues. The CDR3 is CASSSVAGGHEQYF. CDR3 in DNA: TGTGCCAGCAGCTCCGTAGCGGGAGGACATGAGCAGTACTTC.

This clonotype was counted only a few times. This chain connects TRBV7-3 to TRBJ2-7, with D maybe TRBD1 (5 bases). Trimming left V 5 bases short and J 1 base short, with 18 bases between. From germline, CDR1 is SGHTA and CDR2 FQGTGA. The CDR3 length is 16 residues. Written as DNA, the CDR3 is TGTGCCAGCAGCCTCATGACAGACACCTCATCCTACGAGCAGTACTTC. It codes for CASSLMTDTSSYEQYF.

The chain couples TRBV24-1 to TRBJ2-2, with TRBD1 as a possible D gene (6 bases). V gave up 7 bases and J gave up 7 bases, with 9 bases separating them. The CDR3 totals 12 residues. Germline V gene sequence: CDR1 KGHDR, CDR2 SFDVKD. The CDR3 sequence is CATSQTGGELFF. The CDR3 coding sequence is TGTGCCACCAGCCAGACAGGCGGGGAGCTGTTTTTT.

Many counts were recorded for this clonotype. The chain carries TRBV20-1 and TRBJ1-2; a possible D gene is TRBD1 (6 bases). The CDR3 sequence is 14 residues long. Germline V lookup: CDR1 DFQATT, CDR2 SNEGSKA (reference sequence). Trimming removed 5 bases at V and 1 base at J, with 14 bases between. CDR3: CSASGQNYNYGYTF. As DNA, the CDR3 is TGCAGTGCTTCTGGACAGAACTATAACTATGGCTACACCTTC.

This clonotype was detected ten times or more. CDR3 loop: CSARAGIKYEQYF. CDR3 sequence (DNA): TGCAGTGCTAGGGCAGGGATCAAATACGAGCAGTACTTC. The rearrangement uses TRBV20-1 and TRBJ2-7; tentatively, D is TRBD1 (5 bases). The CDR3 extends over 13 amino acids. V was cut by 3 bases and J by 4 bases, with 13 bases left in between. Per the germline V gene, CDR1 is DFQATT and CDR2 is SNEGSKA (reference sequence).

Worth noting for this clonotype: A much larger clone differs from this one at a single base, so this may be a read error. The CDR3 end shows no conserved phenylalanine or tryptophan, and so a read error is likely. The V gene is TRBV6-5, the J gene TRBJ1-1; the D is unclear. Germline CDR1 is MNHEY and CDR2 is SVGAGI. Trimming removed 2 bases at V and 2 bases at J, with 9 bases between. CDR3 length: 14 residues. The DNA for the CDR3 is TGTGCCAGCAGTTACGAACGGCTAAACACTGAAGCTTTCTCT. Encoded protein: CASSYERLNTEAFS.

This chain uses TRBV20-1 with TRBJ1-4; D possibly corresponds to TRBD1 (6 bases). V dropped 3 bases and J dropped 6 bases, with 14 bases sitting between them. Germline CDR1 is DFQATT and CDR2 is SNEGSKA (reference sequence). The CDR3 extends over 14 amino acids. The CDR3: CSAREDSPYEKLFF. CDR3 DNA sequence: TGCAGTGCTAGGGAGGACAGCCCATATGAAAAACTGTTTTTT.

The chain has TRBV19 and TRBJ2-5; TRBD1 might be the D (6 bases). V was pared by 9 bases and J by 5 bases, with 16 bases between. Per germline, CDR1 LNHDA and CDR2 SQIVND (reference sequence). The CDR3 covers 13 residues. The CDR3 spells CASSLGQSETQYF. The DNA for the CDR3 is TGTGCCAGCAGCTTGGGACAATCGGAGACCCAGTACTTC.

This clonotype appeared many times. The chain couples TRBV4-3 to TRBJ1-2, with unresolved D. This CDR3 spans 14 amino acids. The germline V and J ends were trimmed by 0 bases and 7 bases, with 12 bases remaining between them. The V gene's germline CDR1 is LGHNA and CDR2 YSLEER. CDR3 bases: TGCGCCAGCAGCCAAGATCCCAGTATTGCTGGCTACACCTTC. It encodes CASSQDPSIAGYTF.

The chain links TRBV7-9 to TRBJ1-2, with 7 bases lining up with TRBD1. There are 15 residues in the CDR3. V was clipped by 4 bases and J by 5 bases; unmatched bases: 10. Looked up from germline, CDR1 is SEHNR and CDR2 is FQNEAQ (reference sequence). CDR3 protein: CASSSFPGTAYGYTF. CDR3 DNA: TGTGCCAGCAGCTCGTTCCCCGGGACAGCGTATGGCTACACCTTC.

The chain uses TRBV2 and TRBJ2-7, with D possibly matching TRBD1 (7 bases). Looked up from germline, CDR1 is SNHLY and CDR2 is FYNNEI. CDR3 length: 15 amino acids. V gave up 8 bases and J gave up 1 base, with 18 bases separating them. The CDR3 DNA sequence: TGTGCCAGCCACGGCAGGGGGGCAGGATCCTACGAGCAGTACTTC. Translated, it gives CASHGRGAGSYEQYF.

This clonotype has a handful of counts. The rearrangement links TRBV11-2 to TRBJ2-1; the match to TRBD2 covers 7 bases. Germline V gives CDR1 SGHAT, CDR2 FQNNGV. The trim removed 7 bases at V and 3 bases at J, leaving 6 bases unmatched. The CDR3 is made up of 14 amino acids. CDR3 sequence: CASTTKRDYNEQFF. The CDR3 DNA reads TGTGCCAGCACCACCAAGCGGGACTACAATGAGCAGTTCTTC.

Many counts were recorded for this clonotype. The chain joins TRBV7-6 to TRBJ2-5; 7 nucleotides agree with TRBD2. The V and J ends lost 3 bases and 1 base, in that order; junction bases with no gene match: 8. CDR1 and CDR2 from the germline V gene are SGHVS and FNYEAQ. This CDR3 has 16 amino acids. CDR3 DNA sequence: TGTGCCAGCAGCTTGGGGGGAGCGGGGTCCCAAGAGACCCAGTACTTC. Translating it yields CASSLGGAGSQETQYF.

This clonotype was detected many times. The CDR3 nucleotides are TGTGCCAGTACTGGCCGGGAGAATCAGCCCCAGCATTTT. Translated, it gives CASTGRENQPQHF. V gene TRBV19 combines with J gene TRBJ1-5; D unclear. CDR1 and CDR2 from the germline V gene are LNHDA and SQIVND (reference sequence). There are 13 residues in the CDR3. V was pared by 7 bases and J by 4 bases, with 11 bases between.

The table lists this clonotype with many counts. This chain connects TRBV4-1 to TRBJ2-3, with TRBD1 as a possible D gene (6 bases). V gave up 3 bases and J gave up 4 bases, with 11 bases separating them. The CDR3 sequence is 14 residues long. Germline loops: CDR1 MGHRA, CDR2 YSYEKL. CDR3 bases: TGCGCCAGCAGCCACCGGGACATAGCAGATACGCAGTATTTT. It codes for CASSHRDIADTQYF.

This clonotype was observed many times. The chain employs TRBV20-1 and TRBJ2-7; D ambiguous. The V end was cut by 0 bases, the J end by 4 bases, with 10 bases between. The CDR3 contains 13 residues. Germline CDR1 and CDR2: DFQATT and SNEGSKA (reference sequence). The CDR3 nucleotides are TGCAGTGCTAGAGATAGGAGACTTTACGAGCAGTACTTC. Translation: CSARDRRLYEQYF.

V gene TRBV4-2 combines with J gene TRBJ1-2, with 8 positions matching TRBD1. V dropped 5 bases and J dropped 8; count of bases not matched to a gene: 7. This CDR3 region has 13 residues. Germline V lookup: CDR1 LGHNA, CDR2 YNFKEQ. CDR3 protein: CASSWGQEGGYTF. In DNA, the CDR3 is TGTGCCAGCAGCTGGGGACAGGAGGGGGGCTACACCTTC.

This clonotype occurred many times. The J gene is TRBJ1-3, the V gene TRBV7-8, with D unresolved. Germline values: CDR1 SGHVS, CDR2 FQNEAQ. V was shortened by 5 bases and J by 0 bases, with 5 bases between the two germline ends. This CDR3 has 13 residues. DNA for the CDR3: TGTGCCAGCAGCATACACTCTGGAAACACCATATATTTT. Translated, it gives CASSIHSGNTIYF.